The clone carrying this T cell receptor beta chain occurred a few times. Per the germline V gene, CDR1 is KGHDR and CDR2 is SFDVKD. The ends lost 7 bases at V and 3 bases at J; junction bases unmatched: 3. The CDR3 consists of 14 residues. This sample is part of a study of blood T cell repertoires in COVID-19. Generated by immunoSEQ multiplex PCR, the TCRdb table keeps only in-frame clones and is missing some. This sample has about 260,000 clones, with around 80% found just once. The gene calls are TRBV24-1 and TRBJ1-5; 9 nucleotides line up with TRBD1. The TCR sequence derives from a man aged 25 to 40 with acute COVID-19. Sequencing was done on a sample of PBMCs or T cells enriched from blood (not recorded which). The CDR3 DNA follows: TGTGCCACCAGCGGGACAGGGAACAATCAGCCCCAGCATTTT. Protein: CATSGTGNNQPQHF.